Listed below are T cell receptor beta chains from one sample, sequenced in a study of blood T cell repertoires in COVID-19. Libraries were prepared by immunoSEQ multiplex PCR; TCRdb keeps only in-frame clonotypes and omits some of them. The data show approximately 220,000 clones, with roughly four fifths seen just once and 2% to 3% held by the top ten. The source material was peripheral blood. The receptors were sampled from a woman in her forties with active or convalescent COVID-19. Both conserved end residues are part of each CDR3. The D gene is left open where the match is weak. Clone size appears in some rows only: once, few, many, or a class for an expanded clone.

size: once; J: TRBJ2-1; V: TRBV6-4; D: TRBD1; DNA: TGTGCCAGCAGTGACTCAGTAGCCTCAGGGGGTGAGCAGTTCTTC; CDR3: CASSDSVASGGEQFF
size: .; J: TRBJ1-3; V: TRBV7-9; D: .; DNA: TGTGCCAGCAGCTTAGACGGTTCGGGAAACACCATATATTTT; CDR3: CASSLDGSGNTIYF
size: .; J: TRBJ1-5; V: TRBV11-2; D: .; DNA: TGTGCCAGCAGCTTAGGCGGGCAGCCCCAGCATTTT; CDR3: CASSLGGQPQHF
size: .; J: TRBJ1-2; V: TRBV19; D: .; DNA: TGTGCCAGTAGTATAGATCCTCTCCCAGGGTCCTTTGGCTACACCTTC; CDR3: CASSIDPLPGSFGYTF
size: .; J: TRBJ2-1; V: TRBV11-3; D: TRBD2; DNA: TGTGCCGGCAGCCGGCGCCCTCCTAGACTAGCGGGAGGGTACAATGAGCAGTTCTTC; CDR3: CAGSRRPPRLAGGYNEQFF
size: few; J: TRBJ1-6; V: TRBV6-5; D: .; DNA: TGTGCCAGCAGGGAGGGTCATAATTCACCCCTCCACTTT; CDR3: CASREGHNSPLHF
size: .; J: TRBJ1-2; V: TRBV5-6; D: TRBD1; DNA: TGTGCCAGCAGCTTTTCAGGGGGAACATTGGACTATGGCTACACCTTC; CDR3: CASSFSGGTLDYGYTF
size: few; J: TRBJ1-1; V: TRBV5-1; D: TRBD1; DNA: TGCGCCAGCAGCTCACAGGGGCTGAACACTGAAGCTTTCTTT; CDR3: CASSSQGLNTEAFF
size: .; J: TRBJ1-2; V: TRBV2; D: TRBD1; DNA: TGTGCCAGCAGTGCGGACAGGGAGGGCGGCTACACCTTC; CDR3: CASSADREGGYTF
size: .; J: TRBJ2-3; V: TRBV5-6; D: TRBD2; DNA: TGTGCCAGCAGCTTGGATAGCGGGACCGGCACAGATACGCAGTATTTT; CDR3: CASSLDSGTGTDTQYF
size: .; J: TRBJ1-3; V: TRBV19; D: TRBD1; DNA: TGTGCCAGTAGTATGGGCCGAGGCAGGGGGGCTGGAAACACCATATATTTT; CDR3: CASSMGRGRGAGNTIYF
size: .; J: TRBJ1-1; V: TRBV30; D: .; DNA: TGTGCCTGGGAAACCGGGAGTCTGGCTGAAGCTTTCTTT; CDR3: CAWETGSLAEAFF
size: once; J: TRBJ2-2; V: TRBV10-3; D: TRBD1; DNA: TGTGGACAGGGAACGAACACCGGGGAGCTGTTTTTT; CDR3: CGQGTNTGELFF
size: .; J: TRBJ2-5; V: TRBV5-5; D: .; DNA: TGTGCCAGCAGCTACCGGGAAGGTGAGACCCAGTACTTC; CDR3: CASSYREGETQYF
size: once; J: TRBJ2-3; V: TRBV19; D: .; DNA: TGTGCCACCAACGCAGTACGGGGGGCGAGTATAGATACGCAGTATTTT; CDR3: CATNAVRGASIDTQYF
size: .; J: TRBJ1-4; V: TRBV13; D: .; DNA: TGTGCCAGCAGGCAGGGGACAACTAATGAAAAACTGTTTTTT; CDR3: CASRQGTTNEKLFF
size: .; J: TRBJ2-5; V: TRBV7-9; D: TRBD2; DNA: TGTGCCAGCAGCTTAGCCCTAGCGGGGGGGCAAGAGACCCAGTACTTC; CDR3: CASSLALAGGQETQYF
size: .; J: TRBJ1-1; V: TRBV11-3; D: .; DNA: TGTGCCAGCAGCTTAAGTTTGTCCGCGGTGGACACTGAAGCTTTCTTT; CDR3: CASSLSLSAVDTEAFF
size: .; J: TRBJ2-3; V: TRBV4-2; D: .; DNA: TGTGCCAGCAGCCAAGCGGTTCGGCGGGATACGCAGTATTTT; CDR3: CASSQAVRRDTQYF